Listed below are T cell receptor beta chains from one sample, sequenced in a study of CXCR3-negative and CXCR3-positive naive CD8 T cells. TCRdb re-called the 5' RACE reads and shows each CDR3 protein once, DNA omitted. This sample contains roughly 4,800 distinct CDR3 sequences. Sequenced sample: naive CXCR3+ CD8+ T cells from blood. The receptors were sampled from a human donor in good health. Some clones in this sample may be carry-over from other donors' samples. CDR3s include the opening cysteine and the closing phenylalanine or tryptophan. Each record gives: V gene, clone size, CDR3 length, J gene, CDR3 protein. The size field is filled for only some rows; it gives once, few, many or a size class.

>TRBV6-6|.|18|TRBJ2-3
CASRWSLTMPSGTDTQYF
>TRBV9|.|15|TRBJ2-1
CASSVASREFNEQFF
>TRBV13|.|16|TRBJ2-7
CASSLVTGTRTYEQYF
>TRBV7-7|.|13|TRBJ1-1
CASNLTGNTEAFF
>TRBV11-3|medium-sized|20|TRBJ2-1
CASSTPSGSIESVSYNEQFF
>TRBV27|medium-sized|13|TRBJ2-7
CASRRQGVYEQYF
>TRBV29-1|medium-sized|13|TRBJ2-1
CSVDGGHGSEQFF
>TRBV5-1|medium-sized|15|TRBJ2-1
CASSPLGGADRAQFF
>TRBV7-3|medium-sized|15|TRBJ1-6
CASSLSDRDNSPLHF
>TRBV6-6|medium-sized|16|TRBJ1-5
CASSYSFGEGSQPQHF
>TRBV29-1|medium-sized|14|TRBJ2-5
CSAELAGYQETQYF
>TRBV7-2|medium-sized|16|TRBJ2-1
CASSPLGRSLQDEQFF
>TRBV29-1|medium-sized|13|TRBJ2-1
CSVEGVRGNEQFF
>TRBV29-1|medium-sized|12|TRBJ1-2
CSVGTGGYGYTF
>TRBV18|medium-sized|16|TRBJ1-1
CASSTQTLQSNTEAFF
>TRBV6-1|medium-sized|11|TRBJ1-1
CASILTGEAFF
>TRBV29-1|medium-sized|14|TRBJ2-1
CSVIDRGKGDEQFF
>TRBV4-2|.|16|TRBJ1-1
CASSQETGSMNTEAFF